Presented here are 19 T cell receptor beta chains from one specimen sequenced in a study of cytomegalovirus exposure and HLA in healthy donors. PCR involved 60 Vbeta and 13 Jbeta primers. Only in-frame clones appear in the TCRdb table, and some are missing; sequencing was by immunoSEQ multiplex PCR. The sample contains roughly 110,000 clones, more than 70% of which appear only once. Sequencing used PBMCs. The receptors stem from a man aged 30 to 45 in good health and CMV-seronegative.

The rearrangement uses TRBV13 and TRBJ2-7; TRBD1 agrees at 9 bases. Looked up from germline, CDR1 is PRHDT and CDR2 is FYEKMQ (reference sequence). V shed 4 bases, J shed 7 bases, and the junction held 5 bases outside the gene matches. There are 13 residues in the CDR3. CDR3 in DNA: TGTGCCAGCAGCTCGGGGACAGGGTGGGAGCAGTACTTC. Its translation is CASSSGTGWEQYF.

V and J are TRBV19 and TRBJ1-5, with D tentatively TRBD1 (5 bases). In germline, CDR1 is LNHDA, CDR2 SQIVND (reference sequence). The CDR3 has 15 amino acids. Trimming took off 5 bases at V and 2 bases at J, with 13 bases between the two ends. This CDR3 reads CASSFDRRRNQPQHF. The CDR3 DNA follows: TGTGCCAGTAGTTTCGACAGAAGACGCAATCAGCCCCAGCATTTT.

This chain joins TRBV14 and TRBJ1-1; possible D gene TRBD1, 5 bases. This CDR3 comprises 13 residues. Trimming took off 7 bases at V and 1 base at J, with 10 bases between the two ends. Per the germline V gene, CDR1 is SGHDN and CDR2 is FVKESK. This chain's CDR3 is CASTPTGNTEAFF. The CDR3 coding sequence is TGTGCCAGCACCCCAACAGGGAACACTGAAGCTTTCTTT.

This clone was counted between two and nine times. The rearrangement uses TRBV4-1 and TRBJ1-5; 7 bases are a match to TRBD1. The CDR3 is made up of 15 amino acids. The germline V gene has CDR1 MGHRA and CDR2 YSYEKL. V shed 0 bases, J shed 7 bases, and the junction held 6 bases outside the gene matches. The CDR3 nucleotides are TGCGCCAGCAGCCAAGAGGTAAGAGGGGGCCAGCCCCAGCATTTT. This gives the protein CASSQEVRGGQPQHF.

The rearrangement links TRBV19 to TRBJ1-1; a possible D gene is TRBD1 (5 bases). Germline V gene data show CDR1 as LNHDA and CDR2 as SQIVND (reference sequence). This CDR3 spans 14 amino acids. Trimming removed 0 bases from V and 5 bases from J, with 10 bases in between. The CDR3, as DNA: TGTGCCAGTAGTATAGACAGGGAGGGTACTGAAGCTTTCTTT. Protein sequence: CASSIDREGTEAFF.

For the CDR3, the DNA is TGTGCCAGCAGCCAAAGAACGAGCTCCTATAATTCACCCCTCCACTTT. This gives the protein CASSQRTSSYNSPLHF. V gene TRBV11-2 combines with J gene TRBJ1-6, with D hard to call. CDR1 is SGHAT, CDR2 FQNNGV, per germline. This CDR3 comprises 16 residues. The V end was cut by 5 bases, the J end by 0 bases, with 11 bases between.

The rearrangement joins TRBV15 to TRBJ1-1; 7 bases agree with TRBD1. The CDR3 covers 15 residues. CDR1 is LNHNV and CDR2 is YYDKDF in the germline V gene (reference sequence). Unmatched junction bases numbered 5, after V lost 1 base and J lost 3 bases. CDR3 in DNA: TGTGCCACCAGCAGAGGAGGGGGCGGTCACACTGAAGCTTTCTTT. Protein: CATSRGGGGHTEAFF.

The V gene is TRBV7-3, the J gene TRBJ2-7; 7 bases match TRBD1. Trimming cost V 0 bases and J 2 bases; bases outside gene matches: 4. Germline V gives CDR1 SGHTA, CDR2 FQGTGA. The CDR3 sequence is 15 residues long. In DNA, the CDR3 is TGTGCCAGCAGCTTAACGCCAGGGGGAACCTACGAGCAGTACTTC. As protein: CASSLTPGGTYEQYF.

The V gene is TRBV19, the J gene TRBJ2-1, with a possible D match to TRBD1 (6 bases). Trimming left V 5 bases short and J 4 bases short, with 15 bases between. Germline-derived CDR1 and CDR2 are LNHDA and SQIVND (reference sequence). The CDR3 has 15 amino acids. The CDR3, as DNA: TGTGCCAGTAGTCCTCCCGGGACACCATACAATGAGCAGTTCTTC. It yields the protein CASSPPGTPYNEQFF.

The CDR3 here is CASSIGTGHLDTQYF. CDR3 bases: TGTGCCAGTAGTATAGGAACAGGTCATCTAGATACGCAGTATTTT. The chain carries TRBV19 and TRBJ2-3; D is possibly TRBD1 (5 bases). This CDR3 spans 15 amino acids. Germline-derived CDR1 and CDR2 are LNHDA and SQIVND (reference sequence). V lost 1 base and J 5 bases, leaving 13 bases between the germline ends.

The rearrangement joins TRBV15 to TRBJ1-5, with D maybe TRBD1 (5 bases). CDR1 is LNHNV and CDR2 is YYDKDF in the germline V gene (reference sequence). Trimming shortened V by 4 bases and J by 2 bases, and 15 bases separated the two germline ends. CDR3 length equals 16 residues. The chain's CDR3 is CATSTGTGGGNQPQHF. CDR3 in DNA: TGTGCCACCAGCACAGGGACCGGAGGGGGCAATCAGCCCCAGCATTTT. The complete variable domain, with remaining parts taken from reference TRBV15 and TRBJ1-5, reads DAMVIQNPRYQVTQFGKPVTLSCSQTLNHNVMYWYQQKSSQAPKLLFHYYDKDFNNEADTPDNFQSRRPNTSFCFLDIRSPGLGDTAMYLCATSTGTGGGNQPQHFGDGTRLSIL.

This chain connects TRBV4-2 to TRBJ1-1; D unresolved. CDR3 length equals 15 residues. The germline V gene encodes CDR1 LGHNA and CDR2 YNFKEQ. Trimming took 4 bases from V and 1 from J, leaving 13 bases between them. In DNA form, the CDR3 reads TGTGCCAGCAGCCCATGGGCAGAAGCGAACACTGAAGCTTTCTTT. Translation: CASSPWAEANTEAFF.

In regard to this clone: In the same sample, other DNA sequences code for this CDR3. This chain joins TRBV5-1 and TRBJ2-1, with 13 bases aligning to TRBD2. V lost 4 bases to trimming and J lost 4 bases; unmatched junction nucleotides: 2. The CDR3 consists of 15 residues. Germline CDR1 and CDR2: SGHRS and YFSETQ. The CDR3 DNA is TGCGCCAGCAGCCCGGGACTAGCGGGATACAATGAGCAGTTCTTC. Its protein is CASSPGLAGYNEQFF.

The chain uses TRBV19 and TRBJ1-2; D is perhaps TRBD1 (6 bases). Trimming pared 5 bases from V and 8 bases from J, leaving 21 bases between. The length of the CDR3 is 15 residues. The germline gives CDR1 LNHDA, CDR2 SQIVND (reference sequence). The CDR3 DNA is TGTGCCAGTAGTCCAACAAACAGGGCTGCGGCGGGCTACACCTTC. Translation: CASSPTNRAAAGYTF.

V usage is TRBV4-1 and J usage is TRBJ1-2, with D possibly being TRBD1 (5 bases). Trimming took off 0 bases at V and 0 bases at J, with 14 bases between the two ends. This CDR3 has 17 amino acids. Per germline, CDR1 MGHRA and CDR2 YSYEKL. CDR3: CASSQDARETANYGYTF. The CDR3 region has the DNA TGCGCCAGCAGCCAAGATGCCCGAGAGACAGCTAACTATGGCTACACCTTC.

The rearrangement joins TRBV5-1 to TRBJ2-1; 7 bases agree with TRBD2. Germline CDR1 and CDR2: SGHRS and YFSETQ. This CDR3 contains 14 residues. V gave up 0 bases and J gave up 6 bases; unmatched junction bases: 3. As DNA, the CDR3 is TGCGCCAGCAGCTTGGGACTAGCTGGCAATGAGCAGTTCTTC. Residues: CASSLGLAGNEQFF.

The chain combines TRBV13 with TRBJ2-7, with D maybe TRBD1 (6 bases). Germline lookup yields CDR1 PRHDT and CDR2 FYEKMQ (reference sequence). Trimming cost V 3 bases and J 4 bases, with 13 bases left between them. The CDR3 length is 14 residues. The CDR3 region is CASSLAGAAYEQYF. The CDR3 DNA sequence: TGTGCCAGCAGCTTGGCAGGGGCAGCATACGAGCAGTACTTC. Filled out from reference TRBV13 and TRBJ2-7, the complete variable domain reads AAGVIQSPRHLIKEKRETATLKCYPIPRHDTVYWYQQGPGQDPQFLISFYEKMQSDKGSIPDRFSAQQFSDYHSELNMSSLELGDSALYFCASSLAGAAYEQYFGPGTRLTVT.

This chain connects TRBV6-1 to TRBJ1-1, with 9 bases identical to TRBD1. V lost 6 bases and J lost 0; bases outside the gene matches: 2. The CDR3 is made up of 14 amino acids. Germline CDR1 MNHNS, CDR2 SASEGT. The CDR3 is CASRGDRVNTEAFF. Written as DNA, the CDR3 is TGTGCCAGCAGAGGGGACAGGGTGAACACTGAAGCTTTCTTT.

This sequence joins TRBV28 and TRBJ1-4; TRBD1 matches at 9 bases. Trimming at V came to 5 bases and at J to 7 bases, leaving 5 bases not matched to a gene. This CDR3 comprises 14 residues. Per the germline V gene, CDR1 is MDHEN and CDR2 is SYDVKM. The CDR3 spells CASSPGQGAEKLFF. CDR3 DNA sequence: TGTGCCAGCAGTCCGGGACAGGGTGCTGAAAAACTGTTTTTT.